These 8 T cell receptor beta chains originate from one sample sequenced in a study of T cell repertoires in cytomegalovirus infection. Their specific antigens are unknown. TCRdb processed the reads anew with MiXCR; each CDR3 protein has one entry. The table includes 650,000 to 850,000 distinct CDR3 sequences, 29% detected once. The sequences come from cultured CD8+ T cells from PBMCs, collected from culture after CMV antigen stimulation. These receptor sequences come from a human donor in good health (CMV status not recorded). Some clones in this sample may be carry-over from other donors' samples.

This chain uses TRBV6-1 with TRBJ1-5; the D gene is possibly TRBD1 (6 bases). Germline V gene sequence: CDR1 MNHNS, CDR2 SASEGT. The germline V and J ends were trimmed by 0 bases and 9 bases, with 12 bases remaining between them. The CDR3 is 14 residues long. In DNA form, the CDR3 reads TGTGCCAGCAGTGAAGCGGGCAGGGGTTGGCCCCAGCATTTT. Protein product: CASSEAGRGWPQHF.

The chain uses TRBV24-1 and TRBJ1-2; 9 bases line up with TRBD1. Germline CDR1 and CDR2: KGHDR and SFDVKD. J gave up 3 bases and V 4 bases, and 5 bases lay outside the gene matches. The CDR3 is 15 residues long. The CDR3 nucleotides read TGTGCCACCAGTGACCCTGGACAGGGGCACTATGGCTACACCTTC. Translation gives CATSDPGQGHYGYTF.

The V gene is TRBV12-5, the J gene TRBJ2-3; a possible D gene is TRBD2 (6 bases). The CDR3 consists of 21 residues. Germline lookup yields CDR1 LGHNT and CDR2 FRNRAP. Trimming stripped 4 bases from V and 0 bases from J, with 29 bases between. The CDR3 coding sequence is TGTGCTAGTGGTTGGACTATTGAGCAGGCTCGAATCAACTCTAGCACAGATACGCAGTATTTT. Its translation: CASGWTIEQARINSSTDTQYF.

This chain links TRBV4-1 with TRBJ1-5, with a tentative D call TRBD1 (6 bases). Germline V gives CDR1 MGHRA, CDR2 YSYEKL. V lost 1 base and J lost 1, with 8 bases in between. The CDR3 spans 15 residues. This CDR3 reads CASSQVTGSNQPQHF. DNA for the CDR3: TGCGCCAGCAGCCAAGTTACAGGGAGCAATCAGCCCCAGCATTTT.

This clonotype was recorded a few times. Sequence at one end of the junction differs from germline and may be a read error. This chain links TRBV27 with TRBJ1-5; D not resolved. Germline CDR1 and CDR2: MNHEY and SMNVEV (reference sequence). This CDR3 contains 13 residues. The CDR3 loop is CASSLTSSQPQHF. The CDR3 nucleotides are TGTGCCAGCAGTTTGACCAGCAGTCAGCCCCAGCATTTT.

This clonotype showed up just a few times. The J gene is TRBJ1-2, the V gene TRBV7-6, with a weak D call TRBD1 (5 bases). Germline V gene data show CDR1 as SGHVS and CDR2 as FNYEAQ. V lost 6 bases to trimming and J lost 8 bases, with 16 bases between them. There are 13 residues in the CDR3. CDR3 in DNA: TGTGCCAGCAGTGACACAGGATGGGGCGGCTACACCTTC. Protein: CASSDTGWGGYTF.

The chain joins TRBV4-3 to TRBJ2-2; D call uncertain. V was pared by 0 bases and J by 3 bases, with 5 bases between. CDR3 size: 14 residues. Germline V gives CDR1 LGHNA, CDR2 YSLEER. The CDR3 loop is CASSQEGYTGELFF. As DNA, the CDR3 is TGCGCCAGCAGCCAAGAAGGGTACACCGGGGAGCTGTTTTTT.

This sequence joins TRBV13 and TRBJ2-5, with D possibly matching TRBD1 (6 bases). Between the trimmed V and J ends, which lost 5 bases and 1 base, there was a span of 14 bases. Germline CDR1 is PRHDT and CDR2 is FYEKMQ (reference sequence). CDR3 length equals 15 residues. Written as DNA, the CDR3 is TGTGCCAGCAGCAGCTCCGGGACACTCCAAGAGACCCAGTACTTC. It is translated as CASSSSGTLQETQYF.